Listed here are 10 T cell receptor beta chains from one sample, sequenced in a study of blood T cell repertoires in COVID-19 (dated by TCRdb to 2018 to 2020). Receptor amplification or capture employed the immunoSEQ multiplex PCR assay. The table comes from immuneACCESS by way of TCRdb, which keeps in-frame sequences with V and J called. Part of the clones is missing from these tables; in studies checked, under half for an unresolved V gene and the rest for unknown reasons. This sample holds some 190,000 clones; approximately 85% were observed only once. Roughly 8.2% of the sample rests with the top ten. Sequences were obtained from peripheral blood. These receptor sequences come from a woman aged 60 to 75 with acute or convalescent COVID-19.

In DNA, the CDR3 is TGCAGCGTTGCCCGGGGGAATGAAAAACTGTTTTTT. Amino acids: CSVARGNEKLFF. The chain combines TRBV29-1 with TRBJ1-4; a weak D match, TRBD1 (5 bases). Trimming stripped 4 bases from V and 5 bases from J, with 8 bases between. This CDR3 region has 12 residues. The germline gives CDR1 SQVTM, CDR2 ANQGSEA.

This rearrangement joins TRBV14 to TRBJ2-1; 11 nucleotides match TRBD2. The CDR3 is 19 residues long. The trim removed 4 bases at V and 6 bases at J, leaving 17 bases unmatched. Germline CDR1 and CDR2: SGHDN and FVKESK. The CDR3 protein is CASSLETSGTIVLFNEQFF. CDR3 in DNA: TGTGCCAGCAGCCTCGAGACTAGCGGGACAATTGTACTATTCAATGAGCAGTTCTTC.

The chain couples TRBV30 to TRBJ2-7, with D possibly being TRBD2 (6 bases). The V end lost 0 bases, the J end lost 4 bases, and 13 bases lay between the germline ends. The CDR3 loop spans 14 amino acids. The germline V gene has CDR1 GTSNPN and CDR2 SVGIG (reference sequence). The CDR3 nucleotides are TGTGCCTGGAGTGTCGGAGGGACCGGTTACGAGCAGTACTTC. Translation gives CAWSVGGTGYEQYF.

This chain uses TRBV27 with TRBJ2-3, with D possibly TRBD1 on 6 matching bases. The CDR3 consists of 17 residues. Germline values: CDR1 MNHEY, CDR2 SMNVEV (reference sequence). V lost 2 bases, J lost 2 bases, and 17 bases lay in between. The CDR3 spells CASSLNTGQRITDTQYF. Here the CDR3 DNA reads TGTGCCAGCAGTTTAAATACAGGACAGAGGATCACAGATACGCAGTATTTT.

The chain couples TRBV7-3 to TRBJ2-5; D ambiguous. Trimming left V 1 base short and J 1 base short, with 4 bases between. The CDR3 sequence is 13 residues long. Germline CDR1 reads SGHTA; CDR2 reads FQGTGA. Written as DNA, the CDR3 is TGTGCCAGCAGCTTAATAGCCCAAGAGACCCAGTACTTC. Protein sequence: CASSLIAQETQYF.

This sequence joins TRBV27 and TRBJ1-6; 9 bases align to TRBD1. Germline CDR1 reads MNHEY; CDR2 reads SMNVEV (reference sequence). The CDR3 loop spans 14 amino acids. J was trimmed by 10 bases and V by 5 bases; bases with no gene match: 6. CDR3 DNA: TGTGCCAGCAGTCAGGACAGGGGAATCTCACCCCTCCACTTT. Its protein product is CASSQDRGISPLHF.

As DNA, the CDR3 is TGTGCCAGCTCACCTGGGACAGGGGCCCTGAACACTGAAGCTTTCTTT. It yields the protein CASSPGTGALNTEAFF. The chain recombines TRBV18 with TRBJ1-1, with 10 positions matching TRBD1. Germline CDR1 is KGHSH and CDR2 is LQKENI. The CDR3 runs 16 residues. Trimming at V came to 3 bases and at J to 0 bases, leaving 4 bases not matched to a gene.

V gene TRBV5-4 combines with J gene TRBJ2-5; 12 nucleotides line up with TRBD2. The germline V gene has CDR1 SGHNT and CDR2 YYREEE (reference sequence). This CDR3 contains 16 residues. V lost 3 bases, J lost 5 bases, and 8 bases stayed unmatched. This CDR3 reads CASSSATSGRTETQYF. Written as DNA, the CDR3 is TGTGCCAGCAGCTCCGCTACTAGCGGGAGGACGGAGACCCAGTACTTC.

The gene calls are TRBV27 and TRBJ2-1; 11 bases line up with TRBD2. CDR3 length: 15 amino acids. J lost 4 bases, V lost 8 bases, and 7 bases had no gene match. Germline V gene lookup returns CDR1 MNHEY and CDR2 SMNVEV (reference sequence). This CDR3 reads CASRLAGGQYNEQFF. CDR3 DNA sequence: TGTGCCAGCCGGCTAGCGGGAGGTCAATACAATGAGCAGTTCTTC.

V usage is TRBV7-9 and J usage is TRBJ1-5; TRBD1 is a possible D gene (5 bases). CDR1 and CDR2 (germline): SEHNR, FQNEAQ (reference sequence). The V gene lost 5 bases and the J gene lost 7 bases, with 18 bases spanning the gap. This CDR3 comprises 15 residues. The CDR3 sequence: CASSTAGQGLQPQHF. CDR3 sequence (DNA): TGTGCCAGCAGCACAGCAGGGCAGGGTTTACAGCCCCAGCATTTT.